Detailed here is one TCR beta chain. The CDR3 length is 15 residues. Trimming stripped 1 base from V and 2 bases from J, with 11 bases between. CDR1 and CDR2 from the germline V gene are SGHTA and FQGNSA. This specimen belongs to a study of blood T cell repertoires in COVID-19. Study context: There were acute and convalescent COVID-19 samples, and they came from the United States, Italy and Spain. The analysed material was cDNA or gDNA that came from T cells, B-cell-depleted T cells, or PBMCs.

Profiling relied on immunoSEQ multiplex PCR, and the TCRdb table lists in-frame clones only, not all of them. The data show tens of thousands of clones, over 70% seen once. Source material: peripheral blood. The chain recombines TRBV7-2 with TRBJ1-1; D gene ambiguous. This TCR derives from an older man with active or convalescent COVID-19. The CDR3 DNA follows: TGTGCCAGCAGCTTAGACATCCTCACCAACACTGAAGCTTTCTTT. Amino acid sequence: CASSLDILTNTEAFF. The whole variable domain, remainder taken from reference TRBV7-2 and TRBJ1-1, is GAGVSQSPSNKVTEKGKDVELRCDPISGHTALYWYRQSLGQGLEFLIYFQGNSAPDKSGLPSDRFSAERTGGSVSTLTIQRTQQEDSAVYLCASSLDILTNTEAFFGQGTRLTVV.